This entry concerns a single TCR beta chain. Its antigen is not known. The CDR3 spans 12 residues. Germline assignment: CDR1 SGHRS and CDR2 YFSETQ. The ends were cut back, 3 bases at V and 8 bases at J, with 11 bases in the middle. The data were taken from a study of graft-versus-host responses after intestinal transplantation. Profiled with immunoSEQ multiplex PCR; TCRdb holds only in-frame clones, not every one. The sample lists nearly 110,000 clones, around 90% seen once, with over 0.55% in the top ten. Study-wide results and caveats: Allograft clonal ratios (graft-versus-host to host-versus-graft) were high in patients who had graft-donor T cell macrochimerism.

The chain recombines TRBV5-1 with TRBJ1-2; D not certain. The specimen was unstimulated CD4+ T cells sorted from spleen or lymph node cells, collected before transplant. The receptor was derived from a human donor who was the organ donor for an intestinal transplant. Written as DNA, the CDR3 is TGCGCCAGCAGCTCCGGGTTTAGAGGCTACACCTTC. The encoded protein is CASSSGFRGYTF. The full variable domain, with the rest looked up from reference TRBV5-1 and TRBJ1-2, is KAGVTQTPRYLIKTRGQQVTLSCSPISGHRSVSWYQQTPGQGLQFLFEYFSETQRNKGNFPGRFSGRQFSNSRSEMNVSTLELGDSALYLCASSSGFRGYTFGSGTRLTVV.